Listed below are T cell receptor beta chains from one sample, sequenced in a study of graft-versus-host responses after intestinal transplantation. The assay was immunoSEQ multiplex PCR, and TCRdb's table has in-frame clones only and misses some. The data hold 25,000 to 30,000 clones, with around 94% observed a single time. Sequences were derived from PBMCs, sampled 30 days after intestinal transplant. Source of these receptors: a human patient who received an intestinal transplant, so some T cells may come from the graft donor. Both conserved end residues are part of each CDR3. The D gene is left open where the match is weak. The listing skips clone size in some rows; elsewhere it reads once, few, many or a size class.

TRBV9	NA	TRBJ2-7	NA	TGTGCCAGCAGCGTTACACCCGAAAGCTCCTACGAGCAGTACTTC	CASSVTPESSYEQYF
TRBV4-2	TRBD2	TRBJ2-7	NA	TGTGCCAGCAGCCAATTCGGGGCTAGCGGGAGTTACGAGCAGTACTTC	CASSQFGASGSYEQYF
TRBV28	NA	TRBJ1-2	once	TGTGCCAGCAGTTCTGCTACTTTCATCTATGGCTACACCTTC	CASSSATFIYGYTF
TRBV6-1	NA	TRBJ1-1	NA	TGTGCCAGCAGTGAGCAGGGTTTGAACACTGAAGCTTTCTTT	CASSEQGLNTEAFF
TRBV6-4	NA	TRBJ2-3	NA	TGTGCCAGCAGTGCGACAGGCAAGGATACGCAGTATTTT	CASSATGKDTQYF
TRBV5-1	TRBD2	TRBJ2-1	NA	TGCGCCAGCAGCTTGAACTGGGGGACTAGTAATGAGCAGTTCTTC	CASSLNWGTSNEQFF
TRBV28	NA	TRBJ1-5	NA	TGTGCCAGCAGTTTAAACCCTAGGGGGGGTCAGCCCCAGCATTTT	CASSLNPRGGQPQHF
TRBV28	NA	TRBJ1-1	once	TGTGCCAGCAGGGATAACGGGGCGAACACTGAAGCTTTCTTT	CASRDNGANTEAFF
TRBV5-4	NA	TRBJ2-1	NA	TGTGCCAGCAGCTTGGTGGGGAGCTCCTACAATGAGCAGTTCTTC	CASSLVGSSYNEQFF
TRBV5-6	NA	TRBJ1-5	NA	TGTGCCAGCAGCTTGGGTCAAACATTAAATCAGCCCCAGCATTTT	CASSLGQTLNQPQHF
TRBV19	TRBD1	TRBJ1-1	NA	TGTGCCAGTAGTTATACAGGGGGAAGGACTGAAGCTTTCTTT	CASSYTGGRTEAFF
TRBV4-3	NA	TRBJ1-5	once	TGCGCCAGCAGCCAAGATCGAAGGGCGGAGCCCCAGCATTTT	CASSQDRRAEPQHF
TRBV30	NA	TRBJ2-1	NA	TGTGCCTGGTTTAGCGGAACCTACAATGAGCAGTTCTTC	CAWFSGTYNEQFF
TRBV19	NA	TRBJ2-7	NA	TGTGCCAGTAGCCCCGCGGATGGTTACGAGCAGTACTTC	CASSPADGYEQYF
TRBV2	NA	TRBJ2-7	few	TGTGCCAGCATTAGTCCGGCCAGCGGTCCCTACGAGCAGTACTTC	CASISPASGPYEQYF
TRBV4-3	NA	TRBJ2-7	NA	TGCGCCAGCAGCCAAGAGCCAGGGCCAACCTACGAGCAGTACTTC	CASSQEPGPTYEQYF
TRBV13	NA	TRBJ2-7	NA	TGTGCCAGCAGCTCGACGGACTCCAACTTCGAGCAGTACTTC	CASSSTDSNFEQYF
TRBV21-1	NA	TRBJ2-7	NA	TGTGCCAGCAGTCACAGTCCTCTAGCGGGAGTTGGCGAGCAGTACTTC	CASSHSPLAGVGEQYF
TRBV5-5	NA	TRBJ2-1	NA	TGTGCCAGCAGCGGGGCTCGGTGGGACCACTCCTACAATGAGCAGTTCTTC	CASSGARWDHSYNEQFF
TRBV4-1	TRBD2	TRBJ2-3	NA	TGCGCCAGCAGCCAAGAATTCAGGACTAGCGGGGCCCATTTAGATACGCAGTATTTT	CASSQEFRTSGAHLDTQYF
TRBV29-1	NA	TRBJ2-2	NA	TGCAGCGTTGTGGGGGCCCCCACCGGGGAGCTGTTTTTT	CSVVGAPTGELFF
TRBV5-1	NA	TRBJ2-5	NA	TGCGCCAGCAGCCAGACCAGGGGATTGTTTGAGACCCAGTACTTC	CASSQTRGLFETQYF
TRBV11-2	NA	TRBJ2-2	NA	TGTGCCAGCAGCTTGTCCGGGGAGCTGTTTTTT	CASSLSGELFF
TRBV27	NA	TRBJ2-4	once	TGTGCCAGCAGTTTACGGGCCGAAAGAACTCAGTACTTC	CASSLRAERTQYF
TRBV30	NA	TRBJ1-1	NA	TGTGCCGGATCTTGTGACCTAGTGGGGAACACTGAAGCTTTCTTT	CAGSCDLVGNTEAFF
TRBV5-8	TRBD1	TRBJ1-1	NA	TGTGCCAGCAGCTCCCGAGGGGGACAGTTGAACACTGAAGCTTTCTTT	CASSSRGGQLNTEAFF
TRBV2	NA	TRBJ2-1	NA	TGTGCCAGCAGTGAACAATGGGATGAGCAGTTCTTC	CASSEQWDEQFF
TRBV7-2	TRBD1	TRBJ1-1	NA	TGTGCCAGCAGCTTCTCAGGGGGAAGTGAAGCTTTCTTT	CASSFSGGSEAFF
TRBV19	NA	TRBJ2-1	NA	TGTGCCAGTAGTATAGATGGTGAGCAGTTCTTC	CASSIDGEQFF
TRBV7-6	TRBD2	TRBJ2-3	NA	TGTGCCAGCAGCTTAACGAACGAGCGGGAGGGCCCAACAGATACGCAGTATTTT	CASSLTNEREGPTDTQYF
TRBV18	TRBD2	TRBJ2-1	few	TGTGCCAGCTCACCACTAGCGGGAGCTCTCAATGAGCAGTTCTTC	CASSPLAGALNEQFF
TRBV29-1	NA	TRBJ2-2	NA	TGCAGCGTATGGAGTGGGGGGAACACCGGGGAGCTGTTTTTT	CSVWSGGNTGELFF
TRBV6-1	TRBD2	TRBJ2-7	NA	TGTGCCAGCAGTGAAGCGTGGGCTAGCGGATACGAGCAGTACTTC	CASSEAWASGYEQYF
TRBV4-1	NA	TRBJ2-1	NA	TGCGCCAGCAGCCAAGATCCAGGGGCCCGCTACAATGAGCAGTTCTTC	CASSQDPGARYNEQFF
TRBV4-1	TRBD2	TRBJ2-7	NA	TGCGCCAGCAGCCGGTATACCGGGACTACCTACGAGCAGTACTTC	CASSRYTGTTYEQYF
TRBV7-2	NA	TRBJ2-3	NA	TGTGCCAGCAGCTTAGGGGCGGGGAAAGCGGATACGCAGTATTTT	CASSLGAGKADTQYF
TRBV7-3	NA	TRBJ2-6	NA	TGTGCCAGCAGCCCCCTCCCTGGGGCCAACGTCCTGACTTTC	CASSPLPGANVLTF
TRBV5-1	NA	TRBJ1-3	NA	TGCGCCAGCTCCCACTCCGGAAACACCATATATTTT	CASSHSGNTIYF
TRBV7-9	NA	TRBJ2-3	NA	TGTGCCAGCAGCTCCCGGACCCGGGACTCGGGAGATACGCAGTATTTT	CASSSRTRDSGDTQYF
TRBV29-1	TRBD1	TRBJ2-7	NA	TGCAGCGGACAGACAGGGCCCCCCTACGAGCAGTACTTC	CSGQTGPPYEQYF
TRBV5-8	NA	TRBJ1-2	NA	TGTGCCAGCAGCTTAGTCTACAGGGCCCCGGGTGGCTACACCTTC	CASSLVYRAPGGYTF
TRBV25-1	NA	TRBJ1-2	NA	TGTGCCAGCACTGGGATGCAAGGGTATGGCTACACCTTC	CASTGMQGYGYTF
TRBV4-3	NA	TRBJ2-7	NA	TGCGCCAGCAGCCACAGGGCTGGCTCCTACGAGCAGTACTTC	CASSHRAGSYEQYF
TRBV4-3	TRBD1	TRBJ1-1	once	TGCGCCAGCAGCCAAGGATTTACAGGGGGCAATACTGAAGCTTTCTTT	CASSQGFTGGNTEAFF
TRBV5-5	NA	TRBJ1-4	NA	TGTGCCAGCAGCTTGGTACAGCTTAAGGGTGAAAAACTGTTTTTT	CASSLVQLKGEKLFF
TRBV19	TRBD1	TRBJ1-1	NA	TGTGCCAGTAGTGCCCGGGACAGGCCCCTAGAGAACACTGAAGCTTTCTTT	CASSARDRPLENTEAFF
TRBV6-5	NA	TRBJ2-2	once	TGTGCCAGCGAAACTAGCAGACCGAACACCGGGGAGCTGTTTTTT	CASETSRPNTGELFF